Here is one T cell receptor beta chain with its context. No antigen is known for it. The treatment: oral pan-JAK inhibitor, 5-10 mg twice daily. PBMCs, the starting material, were the source of sorted CD4+ and CD8+ T cells. Extracted from the samples, RNA was reverse transcribed into cDNA to serve as the sequencing template. This table comes from immunoSEQ multiplex PCR, and its TCRdb copy is limited to in-frame clones, with some not included. The data contain around 170,000 clones, around 51% of them singletons. This entry belongs to a study of CD8+ T cells in alopecia areata. Whole-study context: For the treated group, dosing was oral tofacitinib at 5 to 10 mg twice daily. Tofacitinib therapy took 6 to 18 months; 6 months off drug came after. Whole-study results and caveats: An increase in clonality over normal scalp was evident in lesional scalp, especially alopecia totalis/universalis.

The sequence came from a human donor with alopecia areata. Source: CD8+ T cells sorted from blood, taken at week 52, from a patient treated with tofacitinib.

The chain's CDR3 is CSADGTDTQYF. The CDR3 DNA reads as TGCAGCGCTGATGGTACAGATACGCAGTATTTT. V gene TRBV29-1 combines with J gene TRBJ2-3, with D unresolved. Germline CDR1 SQVTM, CDR2 ANQGSEA. CDR3 length: 11 amino acids. V was pared by 7 bases and J by 3 bases, with 8 bases between.